A single sample gave rise to the 30 T cell receptor beta chains below, sequenced in a study of blood T cell repertoires in COVID-19. Only in-frame clones appear in the TCRdb table, and some are missing; sequencing was by immunoSEQ multiplex PCR. The sample shows some 200,000 clones, around 80% of them seen only once. Sequenced: peripheral blood. The source of these receptors is a man aged 50 to 59 with active or convalescent COVID-19.

This clone has a handful of counts. V usage is TRBV28 and J usage is TRBJ1-2; possibly TRBD1 for D (5 bases). CDR3 size: 13 residues. Between the trimmed V and J ends, which lost 3 bases and 8 bases, there was a span of 13 bases. Germline CDR1 reads MDHEN; CDR2 reads SYDVKM. DNA of the CDR3: TGTGCCAGCAGTTTTCGGTCAGGGTGGGGCTACACCTTC. The encoded protein is CASSFRSGWGYTF.

The rearrangement joins TRBV19 to TRBJ1-2; 8 bases map to TRBD1. Per the germline V gene, CDR1 is LNHDA and CDR2 is SQIVND (reference sequence). The CDR3 is 13 residues long. The V and J ends lost 6 bases and 8 bases, in that order; junction bases with no gene match: 8. Here the CDR3 reads CASRDQGAGGYTF. The CDR3 DNA sequence: TGTGCCAGTAGGGACCAGGGGGCTGGCGGCTACACCTTC.

The chain recombines TRBV5-8 with TRBJ1-5; 11 positions match TRBD1. The length of the CDR3 is 15 residues. Losses at the gene ends were 4 bases for V and 6 bases for J; bases not matched to a gene: 6. The V gene's germline CDR1 is SGHTS and CDR2 YDEGEE. In nucleotides, the CDR3 is TGTGCCAGCAGCGTAGGGACAGGGGGAAGTCAGCCCCAGCATTTT. Protein sequence: CASSVGTGGSQPQHF.

The V call is TRBV5-4, the J call TRBJ2-5, with TRBD1 matching 7 bases. Germline V gene sequence: CDR1 SGHNT, CDR2 YYREEE (reference sequence). The CDR3 runs to 13 residues. J lost 3 bases, V lost 2 bases, and 1 base had no gene match. The CDR3, as DNA: TGTGCCAGCAGCTTTGACAGGGAAGAGACCCAGTACTTC. It yields the protein CASSFDREETQYF.

The chain has TRBV15 and TRBJ1-2; perhaps TRBD1 as D (6 bases). V was clipped by 1 base and J by 3 bases, with 6 bases between them. Germline CDR1 and CDR2: LNHNV and YYDKDF (reference sequence). This CDR3 spans 13 amino acids. The CDR3 reads CATSRAGDYGYTF. CDR3 nucleotide sequence: TGTGCCACCAGCAGAGCAGGGGACTATGGCTACACCTTC.

The V and J genes are TRBV11-2 and TRBJ1-1; a possible D gene is TRBD1 (5 bases). V was trimmed by 1 base and J by 1 base, leaving 13 bases between them. Germline V gene lookup returns CDR1 SGHAT and CDR2 FQNNGV. The CDR3 loop spans 16 amino acids. The CDR3 sequence is CASSLVGNTGNTEAFF. CDR3 nucleotide sequence: TGTGCCAGCAGCTTAGTCGGAAACACAGGGAACACTGAAGCTTTCTTT.

V is TRBV4-3 and J is TRBJ2-1; D might be TRBD2 (7 bases). The CDR3 spans 14 residues. Germline lookup yields CDR1 LGHNA and CDR2 YSLEER. V gave up 6 bases and J gave up 7 bases, with 16 bases separating them. The CDR3 region has the DNA TGCGCCAGCAGAAAATGGGGGGGGCAGAATGAGCAGTTCTTC. Translation gives CASRKWGGQNEQFF.

In its sample, this clone was seen a few times. The chain couples TRBV5-1 to TRBJ2-1, with 9 bases lining up with TRBD2. CDR3 size: 15 residues. Looked up from germline, CDR1 is SGHRS and CDR2 is YFSETQ. J gave up 6 bases and V 5 bases, and 9 bases lay outside the gene matches. This CDR3 reads CASRGIAGGGNEQFF. The CDR3 DNA reads TGCGCCAGCAGGGGCATCGCGGGAGGGGGCAATGAGCAGTTCTTC.

The CDR3 DNA reads TGTGCCAGACAGGACCCGACAGGGGGGGGGATGGCTACAACCTTC. Residues: CARQDPTGGGMATTF. The genes are TRBV2 and TRBJ1-2; 9 nucleotides match TRBD1. The CDR3 contains 15 residues. V shed 9 bases, J shed 14 bases, and the junction held 22 bases outside the gene matches. Germline V gene data show CDR1 as SNHLY and CDR2 as FYNNEI.

The rearrangement joins TRBV9 to TRBJ2-1, with 8 bases aligning to TRBD2. The CDR3 loop spans 15 amino acids. Per germline, CDR1 SGDLS and CDR2 YYNGEE. J gave up 3 bases and V 0 bases, and 2 bases lay outside the gene matches. The CDR3 nucleotides read TGTGCCAGCAGCGTAGGAGGGACTAGCTACAATGAGCAGTTCTTC. The encoded protein is CASSVGGTSYNEQFF.

This rearrangement joins TRBV6-1 to TRBJ2-7; D is perhaps TRBD1 (6 bases). This CDR3 has 14 amino acids. Between the trimmed V and J ends, which lost 0 bases and 6 bases, there was a span of 12 bases. Germline V gives CDR1 MNHNS, CDR2 SASEGT. The CDR3 region is CASSEAWARGEQYV. The CDR3 DNA reads as TGTGCCAGCAGTGAAGCTTGGGCCAGGGGCGAGCAGTACGTC.

This chain links TRBV19 with TRBJ1-2; unclear D gene. V was cut by 5 bases and J by 4 bases, with 29 bases left in between. Germline V gene sequence: CDR1 LNHDA, CDR2 SQIVND (reference sequence). The CDR3 covers 19 residues. The CDR3 loop is CASSLHLWASPPPPYGYTF. As DNA, the CDR3 is TGTGCCAGTAGTCTTCACCTATGGGCCTCACCGCCTCCCCCCTATGGCTACACCTTC. Combining the CDR3 with reference TRBV19 and TRBJ1-2 gives the whole variable domain DGGITQSPKYLFRKEGQNVTLSCEQNLNHDAMYWYRQDPGQGLRLIYYSQIVNDFQKGDIAEGYSVSREKKESFPLTVTSAQKNPTAFYLCASSLHLWASPPPPYGYTFGSGTRLTVV.

The chain carries TRBV2 and TRBJ1-2; 8 bases are shared with TRBD1. This CDR3 is built from 19 residues. Per germline, CDR1 SNHLY and CDR2 FYNNEI. Trimming removed 3 bases from V and 0 bases from J; junction bases left unmatched: 15. As DNA, the CDR3 is TGTGCCAGCAGTGAGGTTCCGGGACAGGAAAGCTTAGCTAACTATGGCTACACCTTC. It encodes CASSEVPGQESLANYGYTF.

Note on this clone: The junction does not match germline at one end; this may be a read error. Additional DNA sequences in this sample encode the identical CDR3. The gene calls are TRBV7-8 and TRBJ1-4; TRBD1 matches 10 bases. In germline, CDR1 is SGHVS, CDR2 FQNEAQ. The CDR3 is 17 amino acids. Here the CDR3 reads CASSLGPGGQGLQKLFF. CDR3 in DNA: TGTGCCAGCAGCTTAGGGCCCGGGGGACAGGGGCTTCAAAAATTGTTTTTT.

This clone was observed a few times. The CDR3 DNA reads as TGTGCCAGCAGTTTCTCTCGACAGATACCCTACGAGCAGTACTTC. Protein: CASSFSRQIPYEQYF. This chain connects TRBV27 to TRBJ2-7, with TRBD1 as a possible D gene (5 bases). CDR1 is MNHEY, CDR2 SMNVEV, per germline (reference sequence). The CDR3 is 15 amino acids. V lost 3 bases to trimming and J lost 2 bases, with 14 bases between them.

This clone was seen a single time. This chain links TRBV5-5 with TRBJ2-1; a possible D gene is TRBD1 (5 bases). Trimming removed 3 bases at V and 0 bases at J, with 10 bases between. This CDR3 comprises 15 residues. The V gene's germline CDR1 is SGHKS and CDR2 YYEKEE (reference sequence). The CDR3 is CASSYQGSSYNEQFF. CDR3 coding DNA: TGTGCCAGCAGCTATCAGGGTAGCTCCTACAATGAGCAGTTCTTC.

In DNA form, the CDR3 reads TGCGCCAGCAGCTTGTCGGGGAATGAGCAGTTCTTC. Residues: CASSLSGNEQFF. V and J are TRBV5-1 and TRBJ2-1; D may be TRBD2 (5 bases). The CDR3 totals 12 residues. Per germline, CDR1 SGHRS and CDR2 YFSETQ. Between the trimmed V and J ends, which lost 1 base and 7 bases, there was a span of 6 bases.

This chain uses TRBV28 with TRBJ2-1, with TRBD2 matching over 7 bases. V lost 8 bases, J lost 9 bases, and 7 bases stayed unmatched. The CDR3 runs 12 residues. The germline V gene has CDR1 MDHEN and CDR2 SYDVKM. CDR3 sequence: CASGRGMIEQFF. DNA of the CDR3: TGTGCCAGCGGGAGGGGTATGATTGAGCAGTTCTTC.

The CDR3 here is CASSQVDYEQYF. CDR3 coding DNA: TGTGCCAGCAGCCAAGTAGACTACGAGCAGTACTTC. The chain links TRBV3-1 (or the pseudogene TRBV3-2) to TRBJ2-7; D is ambiguous. The CDR3 runs to 12 residues. Germline V lookup: CDR1 LGHDT, CDR2 YNNKEL (reference sequence). V gave up 1 base and J gave up 3 bases, with 4 bases separating them.

The J gene is TRBJ2-7, the V gene TRBV5-6; D unclear. Germline loops: CDR1 SGHDT, CDR2 YYEEEE. The CDR3 contains 14 residues. V was pared by 1 base and J by 0 bases, with 8 bases between. The CDR3 region is CASSLWYSSYEQYF. The CDR3 DNA reads as TGTGCCAGCAGCTTGTGGTACAGCTCCTACGAGCAGTACTTC.

This chain links TRBV19 with TRBJ2-7; D possibly corresponds to TRBD1 (6 bases). This CDR3 region has 16 residues. Trimming left V 4 bases short and J 4 bases short, with 20 bases between. Germline V gene sequence: CDR1 LNHDA, CDR2 SQIVND (reference sequence). CDR3 loop: CASSTLTGTAGYEQYF. In nucleotides, the CDR3 is TGTGCCAGTAGTACCCTGACAGGCACAGCTGGGTACGAGCAGTACTTC.

The chain is built from TRBV4-1 and TRBJ1-2, with 8 bases identical to TRBD1. In germline, CDR1 is MGHRA, CDR2 YSYEKL. The CDR3 spans 14 residues. V was clipped by 6 bases and J by 0 bases; unmatched bases: 3. The DNA of the CDR3 is TGCGCCAGCAGGCGGACAGGGACTAACTATGGCTACACCTTC. As protein: CASRRTGTNYGYTF.

This clone was recorded once. The chain is built from TRBV9 and TRBJ2-1; possibly TRBD1 for D (5 bases). CDR3 length: 16 residues. Per germline, CDR1 SGDLS and CDR2 YYNGEE. Trimming removed 0 bases from V and 2 bases from J, with 12 bases in between. This CDR3 is CASSVGETGAYNEQFF. The DNA of the CDR3 is TGTGCCAGCAGCGTAGGAGAAACAGGCGCCTACAATGAGCAGTTCTTC.

This chain links TRBV6-2 or TRBV6-3 with TRBJ1-5; 8 bases are shared with TRBD1. V gave up 2 bases and J gave up 2 bases; unmatched junction bases: 5. Germline CDR1 and CDR2: MNHEY and SVGEGT. The length of the CDR3 is 16 residues. The CDR3 DNA sequence: TGTGCCAGCAGTTACGTTGCAGGGGGCGGCAATCAGCCCCAGCATTTT. Its protein is CASSYVAGGGNQPQHF.

This clone was seen only a few times. The rearrangement links TRBV28 to TRBJ1-1; 11 nucleotides align to TRBD1. The CDR3 has 14 residues. Germline CDR1 reads MDHEN; CDR2 reads SYDVKM. After removal of 5 bases from V and 7 bases from J, the junction contained 6 bases not matched to a gene. CDR3 in amino acids: CASSLWTGGVEAFF. CDR3 nucleotide sequence: TGTGCCAGCAGTCTCTGGACAGGGGGCGTTGAAGCTTTCTTT. Combining the CDR3 with reference TRBV28 and TRBJ1-1 gives the whole variable domain DVKVTQSSRYLVKRTGEKVFLECVQDMDHENMFWYRQDPGLGLRLIYFSYDVKMKEKGDIPEGYSVSREKKERFSLILESASTNQTSMYLCASSLWTGGVEAFFGQGTRLTVV.

This chain connects TRBV28 to TRBJ1-5; perhaps TRBD1 as D (6 bases). The germline V gene encodes CDR1 MDHEN and CDR2 SYDVKM. Deletions cut 10 bases from V and 5 bases from J, with 15 bases between. The CDR3 extends over 13 amino acids. For the CDR3, the DNA is TGTGCCACCCAGGGGATCCCCTATCAGCCCCAGCATTTT. Protein sequence: CATQGIPYQPQHF.

The gene calls are TRBV29-1 and TRBJ1-4, with no clear D. Germline V gives CDR1 SQVTM, CDR2 ANQGSEA. The CDR3 contains 11 residues. Trimming removed 7 bases at V and 8 bases at J, with 11 bases between. The CDR3 DNA sequence: TGCAGCGGGACGGCGGGGGAAAAACTGTTTTTT. As protein: CSGTAGEKLFF.

CDR3 sequence: CAISTKDRKQFF. In nucleotides, the CDR3 is TGTGCCATCAGTACGAAGGACAGGAAGCAGTTCTTC. The genes are TRBV10-3 and TRBJ2-1; 7 bases map to TRBD1. Germline V lookup: CDR1 ENHRY, CDR2 SYGVKD. J lost 11 bases, V lost 5 bases, and 6 bases had no gene match. The CDR3 is 12 amino acids.

This chain joins TRBV5-1 and TRBJ2-5; weak D call: TRBD2 (6 bases). Between the trimmed V and J ends, which lost 1 base and 2 bases, there was a span of 12 bases. Germline lookup yields CDR1 SGHRS and CDR2 YFSETQ. This CDR3 region has 15 residues. CDR3 residues: CASSLNSGNQETQYF. The CDR3 DNA reads as TGCGCCAGCAGCTTGAATAGCGGCAATCAAGAGACCCAGTACTTC.

The rearrangement joins TRBV19 to TRBJ2-7; 7 positions agree with TRBD2. The J segment lost 3 bases and the V segment lost 1 base, leaving 3 bases of the junction unmatched. This CDR3 has 14 amino acids. Germline-derived CDR1 and CDR2 are LNHDA and SQIVND (reference sequence). CDR3 bases: TGTGCCAGTAGTATAGCGGGGGGAAACTACGAGCAGTACGTC. Its protein is CASSIAGGNYEQYV.